This entry features one T cell receptor (beta chain) sequence. The CDR3 has 16 amino acids. In germline, CDR1 is KGHSH, CDR2 LQKENI. The V end lost 4 bases, the J end lost 0 bases, and 13 bases lay between the germline ends. The data stem from a study of T cells after yellow fever vaccination. TCRdb processed the 5' RACE reads anew with MiXCR; each CDR3 protein has one entry. The sample holds 400,000 to 650,000 distinct CDR3 sequences; 21% are singletons and the top ten take about 16%. Material: PBMCs, obtained 21 days after the first yellow fever vaccination. The origin of this receptor is a man younger than 30 who received the YFV17D yellow fever vaccine. The rearrangement joins TRBV18 to TRBJ2-1; TRBD2 might be the D (6 bases). CDR3 in amino acids: CASSRLGTGSYNEQFF. In nucleotides, the CDR3 is TGTGCCAGCTCACGGTTGGGGACTGGCTCCTACAATGAGCAGTTCTTC.